These 12 T cell receptor beta chains came from one sample sequenced in a study of cytomegalovirus exposure and HLA in healthy donors. Clones were read by immunoSEQ multiplex PCR, and TCRdb kept only the in-frame ones, dropping some. The data hold under 400,000 clones, with approximately 86% observed a single time. The sequencing input was PBMCs. These receptors were taken from a young man in good health and CMV-seronegative.

The chain recombines TRBV7-9 with TRBJ1-1; D possibly corresponds to TRBD1 (6 bases). The germline CDR1 and CDR2 sequences are SEHNR and FQNEAQ (reference sequence). This CDR3 spans 14 amino acids. Trimming removed 0 bases at V and 10 bases at J, with 15 bases between. The CDR3 coding sequence is TGTGCCAGCAGCTTAGCAGGATTTACAGGGCTAGCTTTCTTT. Protein sequence: CASSLAGFTGLAFF.

Turning to this clone: This may stem from a read error, because a much larger clone lies one nucleotide away. Other DNA sequences in this sample translate to the same CDR3. The rearrangement uses TRBV6-5 and TRBJ1-2, with 8 bases that match TRBD1. Germline V gene data show CDR1 as MNHEY and CDR2 as SVGAGI. The trim removed 4 bases at V and 3 bases at J, leaving 1 base unmatched. This CDR3 has 13 amino acids. CDR3 residues: CASSSTGDYGYTF. The CDR3 coding sequence is TGTGCCAGCAGTTCGACAGGGGACTATGGCTACACCTTC.

The chain uses TRBV2 and TRBJ2-1, with a possible D match to TRBD2 (5 bases). This CDR3 contains 15 residues. Per the germline V gene, CDR1 is SNHLY and CDR2 is FYNNEI. Trimming stripped 4 bases from V and 0 bases from J, with 10 bases between. The DNA of the CDR3 is TGTGCCAGCAGTGCTAGCTTCAGCTCCTACAATGAGCAGTTCTTC. Its translation: CASSASFSSYNEQFF.

This chain joins TRBV7-2 and TRBJ2-4; TRBD1 matches at 7 bases. There are 16 residues in the CDR3. The trim removed 3 bases at V and 4 bases at J, leaving 9 bases unmatched. Germline V lookup: CDR1 SGHTA, CDR2 FQGNSA. The CDR3 sequence is CASSLSPGQIKNIQYF. DNA of the CDR3: TGTGCCAGCAGCTTGTCGCCGGGACAGATTAAAAACATTCAGTACTTC.

The chain couples TRBV18 to TRBJ2-7; D is perhaps TRBD1 (5 bases). This CDR3 is 13 amino acids long. V was shortened by 2 bases and J by 7 bases, with 12 bases between the two germline ends. Germline lookup yields CDR1 KGHSH and CDR2 LQKENI. CDR3 residues: CASSPGATLEQYF. The CDR3 nucleotides read TGTGCCAGCTCACCAGGGGCTACGCTTGAGCAGTACTTC.

This chain connects TRBV11-2 to TRBJ2-4; tentative D call: TRBD2 (6 bases). Trimming took 1 base from V and 0 from J, leaving 7 bases between them. The CDR3 has 15 residues. CDR1 and CDR2 from the germline V gene are SGHAT and FQNNGV. DNA of the CDR3: TGTGCCAGCAGCTTAGGGGGGGTAGCCAAAAACATTCAGTACTTC. It codes for CASSLGGVAKNIQYF.

The genes are TRBV9 and TRBJ1-6; 7 bases line up with TRBD1. CDR1 is SGDLS, CDR2 YYNGEE, per germline. With 2 bases clipped from V and 5 bases from J, the junction kept 10 bases outside the gene matches. This CDR3 is 17 amino acids long. This CDR3 reads CASSVSGGTADNSPLHF. CDR3 in DNA: TGTGCCAGCAGCGTTTCCGGCGGGACAGCAGATAATTCACCCCTCCACTTT.

J is TRBJ1-2 and V is TRBV6-6; 8 positions match TRBD1. J gave up 5 bases and V 5 bases, and 7 bases lay outside the gene matches. The CDR3 runs 14 residues. CDR1 and CDR2 from the germline V gene are MNHNY and SVGAGI (reference sequence). The CDR3 DNA is TGTGCCAGCAGTGGGTCGGACAGGGAATATGGCTACACCTTC. Residues: CASSGSDREYGYTF.

The chain joins TRBV5-4 to TRBJ2-3; D ambiguous. Germline CDR1 and CDR2: SGHNT and YYREEE (reference sequence). Trimming stripped 4 bases from V and 1 base from J, with 10 bases between. The CDR3 has 14 residues. The CDR3, as DNA: TGTGCCAGCAGCGTAGACACAGGCACAGATACGCAGTATTTT. It is translated as CASSVDTGTDTQYF.

The genes are TRBV2 and TRBJ2-7, with D possibly TRBD1 on 6 matching bases. Germline V CDR1 and CDR2: SNHLY, FYNNEI. V was cut by 4 bases and J by 5 bases, with 12 bases left in between. The CDR3 totals 13 residues. The CDR3 here is CASSVQGIDEQYF. Written as DNA, the CDR3 is TGTGCCAGCAGTGTACAGGGAATCGACGAGCAGTACTTC. Drawing the rest from reference TRBV2 and TRBJ2-7, the complete variable domain is EPEVTQTPSHQVTQMGQEVILRCVPISNHLYFYWYRQILGQKVEFLVSFYNNEISEKSEIFDDQFSVERPDGSNFTLKIRSTKLEDSAMYFCASSVQGIDEQYFGPGTRLTVT.

The chain employs TRBV7-9 and TRBJ2-4; 11 positions agree with TRBD2. Per germline, CDR1 SEHNR and CDR2 FQNEAQ (reference sequence). The CDR3 totals 18 residues. V trimming: 5 bases; J trimming: 0 bases; junction bases outside the gene matches: 9. CDR3 protein: CASSRASGGRLAKNIQYF. CDR3 DNA sequence: TGTGCCAGCAGCAGGGCTAGCGGGGGGAGATTAGCCAAAAACATTCAGTACTTC.

Only a few counts were recorded for this clone. The chain couples TRBV7-9 to TRBJ1-2; 7 nucleotides match TRBD1. After removal of 5 bases from V and 3 bases from J, the junction contained 6 bases not matched to a gene. The germline CDR1 and CDR2 sequences are SEHNR and FQNEAQ (reference sequence). The CDR3 spans 14 residues. The chain's CDR3 is CASSRRGSDYGYTF. The CDR3 bases are TGTGCCAGCAGCCGCAGGGGGTCCGACTATGGCTACACCTTC. Full variable domain (missing parts from reference TRBV7-9 and TRBJ1-2): DTGVSQNPRHKITKRGQNVTFRCDPISEHNRLYWYRQTLGQGPEFLTYFQNEAQLEKSRLLSDRFSAERPKGSFSTLEIQRTEQGDSAMYLCASSRRGSDYGYTFGSGTRLTVV.